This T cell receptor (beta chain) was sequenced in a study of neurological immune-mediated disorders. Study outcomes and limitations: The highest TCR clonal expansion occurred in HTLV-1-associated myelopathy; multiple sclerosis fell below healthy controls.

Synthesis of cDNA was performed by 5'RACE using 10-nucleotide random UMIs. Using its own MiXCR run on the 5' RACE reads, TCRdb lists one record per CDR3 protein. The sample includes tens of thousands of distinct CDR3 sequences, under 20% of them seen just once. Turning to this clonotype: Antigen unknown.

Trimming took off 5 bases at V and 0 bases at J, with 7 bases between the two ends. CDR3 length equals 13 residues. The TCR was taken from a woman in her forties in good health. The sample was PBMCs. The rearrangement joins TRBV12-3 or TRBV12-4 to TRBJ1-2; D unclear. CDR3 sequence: CASSKDANYGYTF. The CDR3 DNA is TGTGCCAGCAGTAAGGACGCTAACTATGGCTACACCTTC.